One sample yielded the 11 T cell receptor beta chains listed below, sequenced in a study of blood T cell repertoires in COVID-19. TCRdb's copy holds only in-frame clones and misses some; the assay was immunoSEQ multiplex PCR. The sample shows about 31,000 clones, nearly 90% of them seen only once. The sequencing sample was made of peripheral blood. The receptors were sampled from a man aged 60 to 69 with COVID-19, enrolled during active disease.

This chain connects TRBV28 to TRBJ1-6; 7 bases map to TRBD1. V lost 6 bases and J lost 16; bases outside the gene matches: 9. The CDR3 consists of 12 residues. The germline CDR1 and CDR2 sequences are MDHEN and SYDVKM. The CDR3 spells CASRGSTGSLHF. The DNA for the CDR3 is TGTGCCAGCAGAGGTTCGACAGGGTCTCTCCACTTT.

This clone has a handful of counts. The genes are TRBV12-3 or TRBV12-4 and TRBJ1-3; 11 nucleotides align to TRBD1. CDR3 length: 12 amino acids. V was pared by 6 bases and J by 8 bases, with 0 bases of the junction left unmatched. This chain's CDR3 is CASRGQGDTIYF. The CDR3 DNA reads TGTGCCAGCAGGGGACAGGGGGACACCATATATTTT.

J is TRBJ1-5 and V is TRBV6-4, with no clear D. The CDR3 sequence is 15 residues long. Trimming took off 5 bases at V and 3 bases at J, with 14 bases between the two ends. In germline, CDR1 is MRHNA, CDR2 SNTAGT. The CDR3 sequence: CASSFRENSNQPQHF. Here the CDR3 DNA reads TGTGCCAGCAGTTTTCGCGAAAACTCCAATCAGCCCCAGCATTTT.

The rearrangement uses TRBV9 and TRBJ2-3; a weak D match, TRBD2 (5 bases). The germline V and J ends were trimmed by 2 bases and 0 bases, with 10 bases remaining between them. Germline lookup yields CDR1 SGDLS and CDR2 YYNGEE. The CDR3 contains 15 residues. The CDR3 sequence is CASSVRGSSTDTQYF. The CDR3 DNA is TGTGCCAGCAGCGTTCGAGGGTCTAGCACAGATACGCAGTATTTT. The full variable domain, in which reference TRBV9 and TRBJ2-3 provide the parts outside the CDR3, is DSGVTQTPKHLITATGQRVTLRCSPRSGDLSVYWYQQSLDQGLQFLIQYYNGEERAKGNILERFSAQQFPDLHSELNLSSLELGDSALYFCASSVRGSSTDTQYFGPGTRLTVL.

The gene calls are TRBV5-1 and TRBJ2-2, with TRBD1 identical over 7 bases. The CDR3 has 16 residues. Germline V gene lookup returns CDR1 SGHRS and CDR2 YFSETQ. Trimming at V came to 4 bases and at J to 2 bases, leaving 8 bases not matched to a gene. The CDR3 sequence is CASSQGQTRNTGELFF. The DNA of the CDR3 is TGCGCCAGCAGCCAGGGACAGACAAGAAACACCGGGGAGCTGTTTTTT.

The genes are TRBV28 and TRBJ1-1; D is undetermined. V was shortened by 8 bases and J by 3 bases, with 10 bases between the two germline ends. This CDR3 region has 12 residues. Germline V gene sequence: CDR1 MDHEN, CDR2 SYDVKM. The CDR3 loop is CASHSPDTEAFF. The CDR3 nucleotides are TGTGCCAGCCATTCCCCGGACACTGAAGCTTTCTTT. Drawing the rest from reference TRBV28 and TRBJ1-1, the complete variable domain is DVKVTQSSRYLVKRTGEKVFLECVQDMDHENMFWYRQDPGLGLRLIYFSYDVKMKEKGDIPEGYSVSREKKERFSLILESASTNQTSMYLCASHSPDTEAFFGQGTRLTVV.

The chain joins TRBV2 to TRBJ2-7, with 14 bases that match TRBD2. From germline, CDR1 is SNHLY and CDR2 FYNNEI. The CDR3 length is 19 residues. V dropped 6 bases and J dropped 4; count of bases not matched to a gene: 17. CDR3 nucleotides: TGTGCCAGCAGAACCCTCGGACTAGCGGGAGGCCCAATAAATTACGAGCAGTACTTC. Its protein is CASRTLGLAGGPINYEQYF.

The chain links TRBV11-2 to TRBJ2-5, with 8 bases aligning to TRBD2. Per germline, CDR1 SGHAT and CDR2 FQNNGV. The length of the CDR3 is 19 residues. After removal of 1 base from V and 1 base from J, the junction contained 14 bases not matched to a gene. CDR3 in amino acids: CASSLGLRLKRELQETQYF. CDR3 nucleotide sequence: TGTGCCAGCAGCTTAGGGCTCAGACTCAAGCGGGAGCTCCAAGAGACCCAGTACTTC.

J is TRBJ2-7 and V is TRBV5-4; D is undetermined. The germline gives CDR1 SGHNT, CDR2 YYREEE (reference sequence). Between the trimmed V and J ends, which lost 2 bases and 3 bases, there was a span of 9 bases. CDR3 length: 13 amino acids. Here the CDR3 DNA reads TGTGCCAGCAGCTTTCCAAACGGCTACGAGCAGTACTTC. Amino acids: CASSFPNGYEQYF.

The J gene is TRBJ2-7, the V gene TRBV2; D gene uncertain. CDR3 length: 14 amino acids. The ends were cut back, 5 bases at V and 1 base at J, with 12 bases in the middle. Germline CDR1 reads SNHLY; CDR2 reads FYNNEI. CDR3 coding DNA: TGTGCCAGCAGTCTCCGACAAGGATCCTACGAGCAGTACTTC. As protein: CASSLRQGSYEQYF.

The rearrangement joins TRBV9 to TRBJ1-5; TRBD1 aligns across 7 bases. The CDR3 has 15 residues. With 6 bases clipped from V and 0 bases from J, the junction kept 6 bases outside the gene matches. In germline, CDR1 is SGDLS, CDR2 YYNGEE. The CDR3 spells CASNPQGGSNQPQHF. CDR3 nucleotides: TGTGCCAGCAATCCGCAGGGGGGTAGCAATCAGCCCCAGCATTTT.